This TCR beta chain is from a study of cytomegalovirus exposure and HLA in healthy donors. 13 Jbeta primers and 60 Vbeta primers were used for the PCR. TCRdb keeps only in-frame clones here, not all; method: immunoSEQ multiplex PCR. This sample has 110,000 to 150,000 clones, with around 80% found just once. V lost 3 bases, J lost 7 bases, and 9 bases lay in between. This CDR3 comprises 11 residues. CDR1 is GTSNPN, CDR2 SVGIG, per germline (reference sequence). The TCR originated in a male donor in good health and CMV-seronegative. V usage is TRBV30 and J usage is TRBJ1-1; unclear D gene. Sequencing was done on a sample of PBMCs. This CDR3 reads CAWSPLNEAFF. The CDR3 DNA reads TGTGCCTGGAGCCCCCTTAATGAAGCTTTCTTT. Drawing the rest from reference TRBV30 and TRBJ1-1, the complete variable domain is SQTIHQWPATLVQPVGSPLSLECTVEGTSNPNLYWYRQAAGRGLQLLFYSVGIGQISSEVPQNLSASRPQDRQFILSSKKLLLSDSGFYLCAWSPLNEAFFGQGTRLTVV.